This TCR beta chain was sequenced during a study of blood T cell repertoires in COVID-19. On the study more broadly: In each case, the material was cDNA or gDNA derived from T cells, B-cell-depleted T cells, or PBMCs.

Measured with immunoSEQ multiplex PCR; TCRdb has only the in-frame clones, and not every one. Here the sample spans fewer than 110,000 clones, around 87% being singletons. V lost 8 bases and J lost 6; bases outside the gene matches: 5. This CDR3 is 12 amino acids long. Germline values: CDR1 LNHDA, CDR2 SQIVND (reference sequence). This clone has only one observation. Sequenced: peripheral blood. The chain uses TRBV19 and TRBJ1-2; 8 positions match TRBD1. The TCR was taken from a woman in her twenties or thirties with acute or convalescent COVID-19. Here the CDR3 reads CASFPDRDGYTF. The CDR3 nucleotides read TGTGCCAGTTTTCCGGACAGGGATGGCTACACCTTC.